This record concerns one T cell receptor (beta chain) sequence. Its antigen is still unknown. One base away there is no much larger clone; base qualities are not given. The V and J ends are trimmed by 4 bases and 0 bases, leaving 13 bases between them. Looking up the germline V gene (reference sequence) yields CDR1 GTSNPN and CDR2 SVGIG. The CDR3 numbers 15 residues from cysteine through phenylalanine. Left in the record is the CDR3 DNA by itself, 45 bases read in frame from the first base. Library generation was performed with the immunoSEQ multiplex PCR assay. DNA from the cultured, isolated CD4+ T cells was subjected to TCR beta CDR3 sequencing. Processing in the source paper ran as follows. Non-productive TCR sequences were removed and reads were trimmed to the CDR3 region, keeping CDR3s of at least 7 amino acids. Antigen-specific clonotypes were identified with the MANAFEST web app by comparing expansion in peptide wells against reference cultures. To count as positive, a clone had to show expansion at FDR<0.05 compared with the reference and with all other wells, an odds ratio above 5, and a frequency above 0.1% in two replicate wells. A clonotype was defined as cross-reactive if the clonotype was significantly expanded both in SARS-CoV-2 spike wells and in at least one common cold coronavirus spike condition. CDR3 similarity was assessed by Levenshtein distance using the stringdist R package, and unrooted trees were constructed with ape in R 3.6.1. TCRdb limited this immuneACCESS table to in-frame rearrangements with V and J called. A share of clones is missing; checked studies link under half to unresolved V genes, and the rest is unexplained. V, J and clone size are taken as reported in that table, and D and trimming were inferred from the DNA itself. The sample table contains roughly 30,000 clones; only one count was recorded for approximately 72% of them. 6.5% to 7.5% of the sample goes to the ten largest clones.

After approximately 11 days of culture, CD4+ T cells were isolated with the EasySep CD4+ T cell isolation kit. Convalescent patients had PCR-confirmed SARS-CoV-2 infection between March and December 2020, before Alpha, Beta and Delta variants emerged in the United States. Each participant got two doses of an mRNA SARS-CoV-2 vaccine, either BNT162b2 or mRNA-1273. Half of the culture medium was replaced with fresh IL-2-containing medium on days 3 and 7. Unless noted otherwise, every peptide stimulation condition was cultured in triplicate wells. PBMC were separated from whole blood using Ficoll-Paque Plus gradient centrifugation and were then either cryopreserved at -140C or used fresh. The QIAamp micro DNA kit was used to extract genomic DNA from the cultured CD4+ T cells. This sample is drawn from a study of vaccination effects on CD4 cells after COVID-19 (dated by TCRdb to between 2021 and 2024). Regarding the complete study: In the ViraFEST assay, PBMC were stimulated with viral peptide pools, and antigen-specific CD4+ T cell clonotypes were then identified by expansion using TCR sequencing. Three convalescent patients were sampled early (day +14) and late (day +241, +227, +161 respectively) after vaccination. SARS-CoV-2 spike-specific CD4+ TCR repertoires from before and after mRNA vaccination were compared in COVID-19 convalescent patients and in infection-naive vaccine recipients. Across the study, the median time from the second dose to post-vaccine sampling was 72 days (range 14 to 241). The Oncomine TCR Beta short-read assay on an Illumina iSeq 100 was used to sequence cultures from other donors in the study. A total of 10 COVID-19 convalescent patients and several SARS-CoV-2-naive healthy vaccine recipients were included in the full study. A few million PBMC per well were cultured with 10 ug/ml peptides in IMDM containing roughly 5% human AB serum, about 9.6 IU/ml IL-2 and gentamicin.

Study-wide conclusions, independent of this receptor: Among convalescent patients, the spike-reactive repertoire after vaccination was made up mainly of new vaccine-induced clones that were largely distinct from the clones induced by infection. At late post-vaccination timepoints, both infection-induced and vaccine-induced clones showed marked clonal contraction, consistent with waning T cell responses. The study was limited by a small number of convalescent patients, and early post-infection timepoints were lacking.

This sequence originates from a human donor who had a prior SARS-CoV-2 infection. The chain uses TRBV30 and TRBJ2-1; TRBD1 is possibly the D segment (6 matching bases). This sample comprised CD4+ T cells from PBMCs cultured without peptide, obtained after COVID-19 vaccination. The DNA sequence is given as TGTGCCTGGATGGCAGGACAGAGCTCCTACAATGAGCAGTTCTTC. Its protein reads: CAWMAGQSSYNEQFF.